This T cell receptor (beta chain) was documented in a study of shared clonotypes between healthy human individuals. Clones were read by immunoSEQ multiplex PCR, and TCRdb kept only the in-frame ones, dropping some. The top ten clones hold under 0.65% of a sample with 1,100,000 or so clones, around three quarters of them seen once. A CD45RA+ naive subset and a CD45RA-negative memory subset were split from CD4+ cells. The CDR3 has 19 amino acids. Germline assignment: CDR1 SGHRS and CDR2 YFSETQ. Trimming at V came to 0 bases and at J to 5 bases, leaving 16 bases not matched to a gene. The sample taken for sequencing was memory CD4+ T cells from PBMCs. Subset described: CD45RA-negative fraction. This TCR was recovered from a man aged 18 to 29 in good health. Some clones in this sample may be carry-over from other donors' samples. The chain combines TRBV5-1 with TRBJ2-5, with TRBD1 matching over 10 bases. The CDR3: CASSLAYTSETGGLETQYF. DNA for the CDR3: TGCGCCAGCAGCTTGGCCTACACTTCGGAGACAGGGGGCTTGGAGACCCAGTACTTC.